Reported below is one T cell receptor (beta chain). Cohort 3 donors counted as recovered after two negative PCRs, clearance, or resolved symptoms. Sequencing used immunoSEQ multiplex PCR; TCRdb keeps in-frame clones, though not all of them. The profile shows more than 300,000 clones, 80% to 95% of them singletons. Looked up from germline, CDR1 is SGHTA and CDR2 is FQGNSA. CDR3 length equals 17 residues. V gave up 1 base and J gave up 5 bases; unmatched junction bases: 4. The data were obtained in a study of blood T cell repertoires in COVID-19. In the study overall: Spain, Italy and the United States supplied samples that represented acute and convalescent COVID-19. T cells, B-cell-depleted T cells, or PBMCs provided the cDNA or gDNA that served as material.

The origin of this receptor is a woman aged 25 to 45 who had recovered from COVID-19. This chain connects TRBV7-2 to TRBJ2-3, with 15 positions matching TRBD2. The sample taken for sequencing was PBMCs or T cells enriched from blood (not recorded which). The CDR3 nucleotides are TGTGCCAGCAGCTTAGGAGGGACTAGCGGGGGGTTAGATACGCAGTATTTT. This translates into CASSLGGTSGGLDTQYF.